These 26 T cell receptor beta chains originate from one sample sequenced in a study of T-cell reconstitution after alpha-beta-depleted transplantation in children. As it was prepared, the TCRbeta library received unique molecular identifiers. TCRdb analysed the PCR reads with MiXCR anew, one entry per CDR3 protein. The sample records about a million distinct CDR3 sequences, about 31% being singletons. The sequenced sample was PBMCs, mostly from graft donor cells, obtained 360 days after TCRalphabeta/CD19-depleted stem cell transplant. The receptor set was obtained from a boy in the first two years of life who had a stem cell transplant for SCID, so the T cells may come from the graft donor.

The chain is built from TRBV2 and TRBJ2-3; D gene unclear. CDR3 size: 13 residues. V was shortened by 8 bases and J by 3 bases, with 12 bases between the two germline ends. Looked up from germline, CDR1 is SNHLY and CDR2 is FYNNEI. CDR3 sequence reads: CASRSGWTDTQYF. The CDR3 bases are TGTGCCAGCCGATCGGGCTGGACAGATACGCAGTATTTT.

This clonotype was recorded many times. CDR3 region: CASSLAVDNEQFF. The CDR3 coding sequence is TGTGCCAGCAGCTTAGCGGTGGACAATGAGCAGTTCTTC. The chain employs TRBV7-8 and TRBJ2-1; no reliable D call. Germline V CDR1 and CDR2: SGHVS, FQNEAQ. CDR3 length equals 13 residues. The V and J ends lost 0 bases and 5 bases respectively, with 5 bases between them. Looking up the rest from reference TRBV7-8 and TRBJ2-1 gives the full variable domain: GAGVSQSPRYKVAKRGQDVALRCDPISGHVSLFWYQQALGQGPEFLTYFQNEAQLDKSGLPSDRFFAERPEGSVSTLKIQRTQQEDSAVYLCASSLAVDNEQFFGPGTRLTVL.

CDR3 in amino acids: CSARRISGTYEQYF. CDR3 in DNA: TGCAGTGCTAGAAGAATTAGTGGGACCTACGAGCAGTACTTC. The chain carries TRBV20-1 and TRBJ2-7; D gene ambiguous. CDR1 DFQATT and CDR2 SNEGSKA come from the germline V gene (reference sequence). The CDR3 covers 14 residues. The V gene lost 2 bases and the J gene lost 2 bases, with 13 bases spanning the gap.

This clonotype was observed at least ten times. This chain joins TRBV5-1 and TRBJ2-5, with 8 bases matching TRBD1. CDR1 and CDR2 from the germline V gene are SGHRS and YFSETQ. The CDR3 totals 15 residues. J lost 5 bases, V lost 0 bases, and 6 bases had no gene match. CDR3 sequence: CASSLAPGGLETQYF. For the CDR3, the DNA is TGCGCCAGCAGCTTGGCCCCAGGGGGCCTTGAGACCCAGTACTTC.

The chain has TRBV5-1 and TRBJ1-2; perhaps TRBD1 as D (5 bases). There are 15 residues in the CDR3. Germline V CDR1 and CDR2: SGHRS, YFSETQ. With 4 bases removed from V and 6 bases from J, the gap between germline ends came to 19 bases. CDR3 in DNA: TGCGCCAGCAGCACCGGGTCCGGCGGGGGGAATGGCTACACCTTC. This encodes CASSTGSGGGNGYTF. The full variable domain, rest sourced from reference TRBV5-1 and TRBJ1-2, is KAGVTQTPRYLIKTRGQQVTLSCSPISGHRSVSWYQQTPGQGLQFLFEYFSETQRNKGNFPGRFSGRQFSNSRSEMNVSTLELGDSALYLCASSTGSGGGNGYTFGSGTRLTVV.

The chain combines TRBV7-3 with TRBJ2-5, with a tentative D call TRBD1 (8 bases). The V gene's germline CDR1 is SGHTA and CDR2 FQGTGA. Between the trimmed V and J ends, which lost 5 bases and 1 base, there was a span of 14 bases. The CDR3 covers 15 residues. CDR3 protein: CASSQTGGAQETQYF. The CDR3 nucleotides read TGTGCCAGCAGCCAAACAGGGGGGGCCCAAGAGACCCAGTACTTC.

This clonotype was observed a handful of times. The chain employs TRBV7-2 and TRBJ2-1; 12 nucleotides agree with TRBD2. This CDR3 has 15 residues. V shed 5 bases, J shed 6 bases, and the junction held 5 bases outside the gene matches. Germline CDR1 reads SGHTA; CDR2 reads FQGNSA. CDR3 nucleotide sequence: TGTGCCAGCAGCCTAACTAGCGGGGGGAGCAATGAGCAGTTCTTC. This gives the protein CASSLTSGGSNEQFF. The variable domain in full, completed from reference TRBV7-2 and TRBJ2-1, reads GAGVSQSPSNKVTEKGKDVELRCDPISGHTALYWYRQSLGQGLEFLIYFQGNSAPDKSGLPSDRFSAERTGGSVSTLTIQRTQQEDSAVYLCASSLTSGGSNEQFFGPGTRLTVL.

V is TRBV5-6 and J is TRBJ2-7; D is possibly TRBD1 (6 bases). Trimming removed 4 bases from V and 0 bases from J, with 17 bases in between. Germline assignment: CDR1 SGHDT and CDR2 YYEEEE. This CDR3 is built from 16 residues. Here the CDR3 reads CASSLIIDRFSYEQYF. The CDR3 DNA follows: TGTGCCAGCAGCCTTATTATCGACAGGTTCTCCTACGAGCAGTACTTC.

This clonotype was seen more than once but under ten times. CDR3: CATENREETQYF. The CDR3 DNA reads TGTGCCACCGAGAACAGGGAGGAGACCCAGTACTTC. The chain employs TRBV24-1 and TRBJ2-5, with D possibly matching TRBD1 (6 bases). V lost 9 bases and J lost 5, with 12 bases in between. The CDR3 has 12 residues. CDR1 is KGHDR and CDR2 is SFDVKD in the germline V gene.

V and J are TRBV28 and TRBJ1-1; possibly TRBD1 for D (5 bases). The ends were cut back, 4 bases at V and 1 base at J, with 7 bases in the middle. Germline values: CDR1 MDHEN, CDR2 SYDVKM. There are 13 residues in the CDR3. CDR3: CASSWTSNTEAFF. The CDR3 coding sequence is TGTGCCAGCAGTTGGACATCGAACACTGAAGCTTTCTTT.

The count of this clonotype is one. The chain links TRBV24-1 to TRBJ2-1; D could derive from TRBD1 or TRBD2 (6 bases each). Per the germline V gene, CDR1 is KGHDR and CDR2 is SFDVKD. The CDR3 runs 13 residues. With 1 base removed from V and 7 bases from J, the gap between germline ends came to 7 bases. The CDR3 coding sequence is TGTGCCACCAGTGATTTAGGGGGGAATGAGCAGTTCTTC. Its translation is CATSDLGGNEQFF.

This clonotype has just a few counts. The chain uses TRBV3-1 and TRBJ2-3; D is unclear. Per the germline V gene, CDR1 is LGHDT and CDR2 is YNNKEL (reference sequence). V was trimmed by 1 base and J by 0 bases, leaving 8 bases between them. The CDR3 spans 15 residues. In nucleotides, the CDR3 is TGTGCCAGCAGCCAAGGACATAAGAGCACAGATACGCAGTATTTT. This codes for CASSQGHKSTDTQYF.

The chain links TRBV6-1 to TRBJ1-1, with D possibly being TRBD1 (6 bases). Germline V CDR1 and CDR2: MNHNS, SASEGT. V lost 4 bases and J lost 4, with 13 bases in between. The CDR3 runs 14 residues. In DNA form, the CDR3 reads TGTGCCAGCAGTGGCCAGGGGCGGCTCACTGAAGCTTTCTTT. Its translation: CASSGQGRLTEAFF.

For this clonotype: The germline gene is not matched at one end of the junction; a read error may be the cause. The chain joins TRBV12-3 or TRBV12-4 to TRBJ2-2, with TRBD2 as a possible D gene (5 bases). The CDR3 sequence is 15 residues long. The CDR3 reads CASSFQTVNTGEPFF. Here the CDR3 DNA reads TGTGCCAGCAGTTTTCAGACTGTGAACACCGGGGAGCCGTTTTTT.

This clonotype was seen more than once but under ten times. The V gene is TRBV20-1, the J gene TRBJ2-6; a weak D match, TRBD1 (6 bases). This CDR3 region has 13 residues. Germline-derived CDR1 and CDR2 are DFQATT and SNEGSKA (reference sequence). CDR3 protein: CANREPGANVLTF. CDR3 coding DNA: TGCGCCAACAGGGAACCTGGGGCCAACGTCCTGACTTTC.

V and J are TRBV20-1 and TRBJ1-5; tentatively, D is TRBD1 (5 bases). The V and J ends lost 3 bases and 0 bases respectively, with 15 bases between them. There are 16 residues in the CDR3. Per germline, CDR1 DFQATT and CDR2 SNEGSKA (reference sequence). Here the CDR3 DNA reads TGCAGTGCTAGGAGGACCGGGGCAGATAGCAATCAGCCCCAGCATTTT. Residues: CSARRTGADSNQPQHF.

The chain combines TRBV7-2 with TRBJ2-6; D not certain. The CDR3 consists of 13 residues. Germline V gives CDR1 SGHTA, CDR2 FQGNSA. V gave up 5 bases and J gave up 4 bases, with 6 bases separating them. The CDR3 DNA reads as TGTGCCAGCAGCAGTAGGGGGGCCAACGTCCTGACTTTC. Protein sequence: CASSSRGANVLTF.

The table lists this clonotype with a few counts. The J gene is TRBJ1-6, the V gene TRBV7-2, with TRBD1 as a possible D gene (6 bases). The CDR3 length is 15 residues. Germline V gives CDR1 SGHTA, CDR2 FQGNSA. The germline V and J ends were trimmed by 6 bases and 7 bases, with 16 bases remaining between them. The CDR3 nucleotides are TGTGCCAGCAGTACGAACAGGGCTTTCAATTCACCCCTCCACTTT. This encodes CASSTNRAFNSPLHF. The full variable domain, its missing parts supplied by reference TRBV7-2 and TRBJ1-6, is GAGVSQSPSNKVTEKGKDVELRCDPISGHTALYWYRQSLGQGLEFLIYFQGNSAPDKSGLPSDRFSAERTGGSVSTLTIQRTQQEDSAVYLCASSTNRAFNSPLHFGNGTRLTVT.

This clonotype was seen a few times. This chain connects TRBV2 to TRBJ2-3, with 15 bases aligning to TRBD2. Trimming cost V 5 bases and J 4 bases; bases outside gene matches: 13. The CDR3 sequence is 19 residues long. Germline V gene lookup returns CDR1 SNHLY and CDR2 FYNNEI. The CDR3 DNA sequence: TGTGCCAGCAGTCGACAAGGACTAGCGGGGGGGAGAAGTTCAGATACGCAGTATTTT. Amino acids: CASSRQGLAGGRSSDTQYF.

There are a few counts of this clonotype. This chain links TRBV5-1 with TRBJ2-1; D unresolved. Germline lookup yields CDR1 SGHRS and CDR2 YFSETQ. The V gene lost 0 bases and the J gene lost 4 bases, with 14 bases spanning the gap. The CDR3 length is 16 residues. This chain's CDR3 is CASSLAVGPPYNEQFF. The CDR3 nucleotides read TGCGCCAGCAGCTTGGCCGTAGGCCCACCTTACAATGAGCAGTTCTTC.

In this sample, this clonotype turned up a few times. The chain uses TRBV18 and TRBJ1-5, with TRBD1 matching over 7 bases. The CDR3 has 15 residues. The germline V gene encodes CDR1 KGHSH and CDR2 LQKENI. Trimming took 5 bases from V and 3 from J; bases not matched to a gene: 7. CDR3 DNA: TGTGCCAGCTCAGTGTCCGGGACAGTCAATCAGCCCCAGCATTTT. Protein: CASSVSGTVNQPQHF.

The chain is built from TRBV5-1 and TRBJ2-1, with D perhaps matching TRBD2 (5 bases). Germline V gene data show CDR1 as SGHRS and CDR2 as YFSETQ. The V and J ends lost 3 bases and 1 base respectively, with 14 bases between them. The CDR3 has 16 amino acids. CDR3 DNA: TGCGCCAGCAGCTCCCGGTCGGGGTTGTCCTACAATGAGCAGTTCTTC. This gives the protein CASSSRSGLSYNEQFF.

This clonotype was counted a few times. This chain uses TRBV12-3 or TRBV12-4 with TRBJ2-4; 7 bases match TRBD1. The CDR3 runs to 15 residues. V lost 1 base to trimming and J lost 4 bases; unmatched junction nucleotides: 4. The CDR3 nucleotides read TGTGCCAGCAGTTTAGTCGGGACAGATAAAAACATTCAGTACTTC. Its protein is CASSLVGTDKNIQYF.

This clonotype showed up just a few times. J is TRBJ2-7 and V is TRBV11-2, with 7 bases matching TRBD2. In germline, CDR1 is SGHAT, CDR2 FQNNGV. The CDR3 spans 14 residues. Germline trimming cut 0 bases from V and 5 bases from J; bases unmatched to any gene: 4. For the CDR3, the DNA is TGTGCCAGCAGCTTAGATGGGAGGGCCCACGAGCAGTACTTC. This encodes CASSLDGRAHEQYF.

The chain uses TRBV20-1 and TRBJ2-7; no clear D. The V and J ends lost 0 bases and 1 base respectively, with 7 bases between them. The V gene's germline CDR1 is DFQATT and CDR2 SNEGSKA (reference sequence). This CDR3 is built from 13 residues. CDR3 sequence: CSARDAKSYEQYF. The CDR3 DNA is TGCAGTGCTAGAGATGCAAAGTCCTACGAGCAGTACTTC.

This clonotype was counted only a few times. This sequence joins TRBV6-5 and TRBJ1-2; maybe TRBD1 (5 bases). This CDR3 comprises 14 residues. Germline V gene sequence: CDR1 MNHEY, CDR2 SVGAGI. Deletions cut 2 bases from V and 2 bases from J, with 9 bases between. The CDR3 protein is CASSYGQINYGYTF. The CDR3 coding sequence is TGTGCCAGCAGTTACGGACAAATCAACTATGGCTACACCTTC.